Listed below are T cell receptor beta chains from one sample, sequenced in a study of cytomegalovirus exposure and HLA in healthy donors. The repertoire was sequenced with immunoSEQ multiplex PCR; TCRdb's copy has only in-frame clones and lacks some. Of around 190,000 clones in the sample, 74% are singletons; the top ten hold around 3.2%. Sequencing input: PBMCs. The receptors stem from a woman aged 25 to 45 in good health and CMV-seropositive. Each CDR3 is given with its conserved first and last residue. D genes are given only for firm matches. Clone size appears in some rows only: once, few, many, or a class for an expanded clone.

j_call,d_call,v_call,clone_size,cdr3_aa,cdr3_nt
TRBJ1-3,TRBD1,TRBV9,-,CASSPWTGIGGNTIYF,TGTGCCAGCAGCCCCTGGACAGGAATTGGTGGAAACACCATATATTTT
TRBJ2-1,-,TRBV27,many,CASSFRGGNYNEQFF,TGTGCCAGCAGTTTCCGGGGTGGAAACTACAATGAGCAGTTCTTC
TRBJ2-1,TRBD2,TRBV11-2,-,CASSLPSREREQTFNEQFF,TGTGCCAGCAGCTTACCATCTAGGGAGCGGGAGCAAACCTTCAATGAGCAGTTCTTC
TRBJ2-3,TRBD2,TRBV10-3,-,CAISAASGSTDTQYF,TGTGCCATCAGCGCAGCTAGCGGAAGCACAGATACGCAGTATTTT
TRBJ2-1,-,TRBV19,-,CASSIVSSEQFF,TGTGCCAGTAGTATAGTGAGTAGTGAGCAGTTCTTC
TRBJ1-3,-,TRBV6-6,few,CASSYTARAVENTIYF,TGTGCCAGCAGTTACACGGCCAGGGCAGTCGAAAACACCATATATTTT
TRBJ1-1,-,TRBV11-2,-,CASSLVDTEAFF,TGTGCCAGCAGCTTAGTCGACACTGAAGCTTTCTTT
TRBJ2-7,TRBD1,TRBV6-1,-,CASRNRDSSYEQYF,TGTGCCAGCAGAAACCGGGACAGTTCCTACGAGCAGTACTTC
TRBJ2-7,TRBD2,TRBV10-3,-,CAISESELAGHPYEQYF,TGTGCCATCAGTGAGTCAGAACTAGCGGGGCATCCCTACGAGCAGTACTTC
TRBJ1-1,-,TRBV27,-,CASSLSSPNTEAFF,TGTGCCAGCAGTTTATCGAGCCCGAACACTGAAGCTTTCTTT
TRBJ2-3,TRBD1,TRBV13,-,CASSLGTANPTDTQYF,TGTGCCAGCAGCTTGGGGACAGCCAACCCCACAGATACGCAGTATTTT
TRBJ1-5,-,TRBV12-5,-,CASGLGADQPQHF,TGTGCTAGTGGTTTGGGCGCGGATCAGCCCCAGCATTTT
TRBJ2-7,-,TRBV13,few,CASSFTGTPIYEQYF,TGTGCCAGCAGCTTTACCGGGACACCGATCTACGAGCAGTACTTC
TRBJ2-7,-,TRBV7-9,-,CSSSDRTGEQYF,TGTTCCAGCAGCGATCGAACGGGGGAGCAGTACTTC
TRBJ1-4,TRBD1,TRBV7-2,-,CASSLEVVRGHEKLFF,TGTGCCAGCAGCTTAGAAGTAGTCAGGGGGCATGAAAAACTGTTTTTT
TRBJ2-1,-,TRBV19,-,CASGGGDGYNEQFF,TGTGCCAGTGGGGGGGGCGACGGCTACAATGAGCAGTTCTTC